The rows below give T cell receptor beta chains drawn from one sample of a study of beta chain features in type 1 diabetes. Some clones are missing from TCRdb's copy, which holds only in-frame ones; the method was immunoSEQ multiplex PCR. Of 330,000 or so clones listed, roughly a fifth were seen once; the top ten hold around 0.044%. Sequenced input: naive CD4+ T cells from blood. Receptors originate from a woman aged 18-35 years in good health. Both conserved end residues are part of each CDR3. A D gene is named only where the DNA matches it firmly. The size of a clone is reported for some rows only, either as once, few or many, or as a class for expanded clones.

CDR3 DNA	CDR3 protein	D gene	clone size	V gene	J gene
TGTGCCAGCAGTGACTGGGCTCTAGGCTACACCTTC	CASSDWALGYTF	.	.	TRBV6-1	TRBJ1-2
TGTGCCAGCAGTGAACAGCGGACAGGGTTATATGGCTACACCTTC	CASSEQRTGLYGYTF	TRBD1	.	TRBV2	TRBJ1-2
TGTGCCACCAGCAAACGAAGGACAGGGTTCACCGGGGAGCTGTTTTTT	CATSKRRTGFTGELFF	TRBD1	few	TRBV15	TRBJ2-2
TGTGCCAGCAGCTTACTAGGACAGGGTGGAGAAAAACTGTTTTTT	CASSLLGQGGEKLFF	TRBD1	.	TRBV7-9	TRBJ1-4
TGTGCCAGCAGCGGGTATCAAGAGACCCAGTACTTC	CASSGYQETQYF	.	.	TRBV2	TRBJ2-5
TGTGCCACCAGCAAACGGCCAGGGGTAAGCTATTTT	CATSKRPGVSYF	.	few	TRBV15	TRBJ2-3
TGTGCTAGTGGTTTGTTGGCAGGGGAAGCTTTCTTT	CASGLLAGEAFF	.	.	TRBV12-5	TRBJ1-1
TGTGCCTGGAGAGCAGGGGCCTATGGCTACACCTTC	CAWRAGAYGYTF	.	.	TRBV30	TRBJ1-2
TGTGCCAGTCAGAGGGACTACAATACGCAGTATTTT	CASQRDYNTQYF	TRBD2	.	TRBV2	TRBJ2-3
TGTGCCGCGGGGCTTAGCTCCTACAATGAGCAGTTCTTC	CAAGLSSYNEQFF	.	few	TRBV25-1	TRBJ2-1
TGCGCCAGCAGCTTGCGCCGGGGTCCAGATACGCAGTATTTT	CASSLRRGPDTQYF	.	.	TRBV5-1	TRBJ2-3
TGCAGCGTGAGGGGGACAGGGGGCTACAATGAGCAGTTCTTC	CSVRGTGGYNEQFF	TRBD1	.	TRBV29-1	TRBJ2-1
TGCAGCGTTGCCGGACTCATGAACACTGAAGCTTTCTTT	CSVAGLMNTEAFF	.	.	TRBV29-1	TRBJ1-1
TGTGCCAGCAGCCCCCAGACAGTTTCCTACGAGCAGTACTTC	CASSPQTVSYEQYF	.	few	TRBV9	TRBJ2-7
TGCGCCAGCAGCGGGGAGAATGAGCAGTTCTTC	CASSGENEQFF	.	.	TRBV5-1	TRBJ2-1
TGTGCCTGGAGTGCGCAGTCGAACACTGAAGCTTTCTTT	CAWSAQSNTEAFF	.	.	TRBV30	TRBJ1-1
TGCGCCAGCAGCTCCGGGACTTCCACAGATACGCAGTATTTT	CASSSGTSTDTQYF	.	few	TRBV5-1	TRBJ2-3
TGTGCCAGCAGCTCGCCAGGGGTTAATGAAAAACTGTTTTTT	CASSSPGVNEKLFF	.	.	TRBV5-6	TRBJ1-4
TGTGCCAGCAGTGTGGGACAGCCCGGGTCCTACGAGCAGTACTTC	CASSVGQPGSYEQYF	TRBD1	few	TRBV2	TRBJ2-7
TGTGCCAGCAGTTTGGGCAGGGGGCCAGGGTGGGACTACACTGAAGCTTTCTTT	CASSLGRGPGWDYTEAFF	TRBD1	.	TRBV27	TRBJ1-1
TGTGCCAGCAGCCGACAGGGAGTAGGGCAGCCCCAGCATTTT	CASSRQGVGQPQHF	TRBD1	.	TRBV6-5	TRBJ1-5
TGTGCCTGGAGTAGGAGACTAGCGGGAGTGGATGAGCAGTTCTTC	CAWSRRLAGVDEQFF	TRBD2	few	TRBV30	TRBJ2-1
TGTGCCAGCAGTGAGGACAGGGGATCCTATGGCTACACCTTC	CASSEDRGSYGYTF	TRBD1	few	TRBV2	TRBJ1-2
TGTGCCAGCGCCTGGGGAGGCACCGGGGAGCTGTTTTTT	CASAWGGTGELFF	.	.	TRBV9	TRBJ2-2